This T cell receptor (beta chain) is drawn from a study of T cells after posttransplantation cyclophosphamide. This clone occurred a few times. TCRdb keeps only in-frame clones here, not all; method: immunoSEQ multiplex PCR. This sample carries about 39,000 clones and no singletons, and 4% to 5.5% goes to the top ten. The CDR3 is 14 amino acids. Per germline, CDR1 SGHDT and CDR2 YYEEEE. The material sequenced was PBMCs. The genes are TRBV5-6 and TRBJ2-5; a possible D gene is TRBD1 (6 bases). The DNA matches TRBJ2-7 better at its end, which makes the J call doubtful. This clonotype originated in a woman between 50 and 59 years old in good health and a related stem cell transplant donor. CDR3 sequence reads: CASSLGSGAYEQYF. The CDR3 coding sequence is TGTGCCAGCAGCTTAGGGTCAGGGGCCTACGAGCAGTACTTC.